The entry that follows covers one T cell receptor beta chain sequence. Its antigen is currently not known. Base qualities are missing; no much larger clone stands one base away. The sample comes from a study of early T cells in non-severe SARS-CoV-2 infection (dated by TCRdb to the early 2020s). For context, the study as a whole: Bulk RNA from unsorted whole blood was used for TCR sequencing, so alpha and beta chains could not be paired.

The library relied on 5' RACE. Instrument on record: NextSeq 500. To correct for sequencing error and PCR bias, the TCR library protocol tagged individual cDNA molecules with unique molecular identifiers. Both TCR alpha and beta chains were sequenced, and tight co-correlation was observed between alpha and beta sequence abundances in each sample. The original pipeline was this. V gene, J gene and CDR3 annotation of TCR sequences was performed with Decombinator V4. Expanded TCRs were defined as changing significantly between any two time points under a Poisson model with p below 0.0001. Abundances of TCRs were expressed as counts per million after normalisation to the total number of TCRs sequenced in each sample. VDJdb, accessed 1 November 2021, was searched for CMV, EBV and SARS-CoV-2 annotated TCRs, excluding TCRs annotated for multiple antigens. TCRdb handled the public reads itself, with Q25 trimming in fastp and clone calling in MiXCR, and kept productive beta chains. Rows merge per CDR3 protein into single entries with the most common DNA and genes. These V and J calls originate from TCRdb's pipeline instead of the authors' own analysis. Recorded for this sample are about 84,000 distinct CDR3 sequences; around 10% of them occurred a single time. Approximately 2.6% of the sample comes from the top ten.

This was a case-control study nested in a cohort of healthcare workers in London, UK, who had nasopharyngeal swab PCR tests and blood samples taken every week. Between 23 and 31 March 2020, the week of the UK lockdown, healthcare workers were enrolled and then followed up weekly for as long as 16 weeks. On the study overall, not on this receptor specifically: Matching against VDJdb was skewed toward anti-spike CD8 responses, likely underestimated virus-specific expansions, and missed private and CD4 specificities.

This TCR came from an adult who was a healthcare worker with PCR-confirmed SARS-CoV-2 infection or an uninfected control (not recorded which). The sequenced material came from whole blood.

The DNA is as follows: TGTGCCAGCAGCCAAATGCCGGGTTACACTGAAGCTTTCTTT. Its protein product is CASSQMPGYTEAFF. The chain links TRBV14 with TRBJ1-1; the D gene lacks a confident call. The germline V gene provides CDR1 SGHDN and CDR2 FVKESK. Deletion took 2 bases off V and 3 bases off J, with a span of 10 bases between the germline ends. Its CDR3 holds 14 amino acids, cysteine through phenylalanine. Just CDR3 DNA is preserved here, 42 bases in frame from base 1. This CDR3, with the reference TRBV14 and TRBJ1-1 proteins standing in past its ends, gives the full variable domain EAGVTQFPSHSVIEKGQTVTLRCDPISGHDNLYWYRRVMGKEIKFLLHFVKESKQDESGMPNNRFLAERTGGTYSTLKVQPAELEDSGVYFCASSQMPGYTEAFFGQGTRLTVV.